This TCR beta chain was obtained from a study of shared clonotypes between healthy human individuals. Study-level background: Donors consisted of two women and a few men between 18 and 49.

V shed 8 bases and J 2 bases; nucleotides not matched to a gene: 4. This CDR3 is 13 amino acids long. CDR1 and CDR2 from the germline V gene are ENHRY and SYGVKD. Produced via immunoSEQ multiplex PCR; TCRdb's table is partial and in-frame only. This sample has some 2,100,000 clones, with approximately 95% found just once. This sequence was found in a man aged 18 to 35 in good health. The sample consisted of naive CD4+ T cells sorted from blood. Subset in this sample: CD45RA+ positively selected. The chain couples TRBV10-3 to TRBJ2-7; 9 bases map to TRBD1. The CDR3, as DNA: TGTGCCATCTTGGGGACAGGGCCCTACGAGCAGTACTTC. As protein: CAILGTGPYEQYF.